The 12 T cell receptor beta chains below come from one sample, sequenced in a study of blood T cell repertoires in COVID-19. Repertoires were generated with immunoSEQ multiplex PCR, while TCRdb's copy carries only in-frame clones and drops some. The sample has around 58,000 clones, around 90% seen once. Input material: peripheral blood. These receptors all stem from a woman aged 55-75 years with COVID-19, enrolled during active disease.

This clone was seen just once. The chain combines TRBV6-5 with TRBJ1-1; no clear D. Germline V gives CDR1 MNHEY, CDR2 SVGAGI. The CDR3 is made up of 13 amino acids. V lost 2 bases, J lost 1 base, and 5 bases lay in between. The DNA for the CDR3 is TGTGCCAGCAGTTACGGGAGGAACACTGAAGCTTTCTTT. Its protein is CASSYGRNTEAFF.

The chain carries TRBV20-1 and TRBJ1-4; D is unclear. Trimming removed 3 bases from V and 4 bases from J, with 12 bases in between. CDR3 length equals 14 residues. Per germline, CDR1 DFQATT and CDR2 SNEGSKA (reference sequence). CDR3 region: CSASSGDYNEKLFF. CDR3 coding DNA: TGCAGTGCTAGTTCCGGGGATTATAATGAAAAACTGTTTTTT.

This clone occurred a few times. The V gene is TRBV6-6, the J gene TRBJ1-5; 7 bases align to TRBD1. The CDR3 covers 14 residues. Germline trimming cut 7 bases from V and 5 bases from J; bases unmatched to any gene: 8. The germline V gene has CDR1 MNHNY and CDR2 SVGAGI (reference sequence). The DNA of the CDR3 is TGTGCCAGCATTGACAGGGCCCCTCATCAGCCCCAGCATTTT. This encodes CASIDRAPHQPQHF.

CDR3 sequence: CASSLEDRVEAFF. The DNA of the CDR3 is TGTGCCAGCAGTTTGGAGGACAGGGTTGAAGCTTTCTTT. The chain joins TRBV28 to TRBJ1-1; 8 positions agree with TRBD1. The V gene end was trimmed by 3 bases and the J gene end by 7 bases; junction bases not matched to a gene: 4. There are 13 residues in the CDR3. CDR1 and CDR2 from the germline V gene are MDHEN and SYDVKM.

The rearrangement uses TRBV11-1 and TRBJ2-4; D not certain. The CDR3 extends over 14 amino acids. V dropped 2 bases and J dropped 0 bases, with 5 bases sitting between them. CDR1 is SGHAT and CDR2 is FQDESV in the germline V gene (reference sequence). The CDR3 DNA reads as TGTGCCAGCAGCTTATCAATAGCCAAAAACATTCAGTACTTC. It is translated as CASSLSIAKNIQYF. Full variable domain (remainder filled in from reference TRBV11-1 and TRBJ2-4): EAEVAQSPRYKITEKSQAVAFWCDPISGHATLYWYRQILGQGPELLVQFQDESVVDDSQLPKDRFSAERLKGVDSTLKIQPAELGDSAMYLCASSLSIAKNIQYFGAGTRLSVL.

The chain combines TRBV18 with TRBJ2-1, with D possibly matching TRBD2 (5 bases). The CDR3 totals 15 residues. V shed 3 bases and J shed 2 bases, with 11 bases lying between them. Per germline, CDR1 KGHSH and CDR2 LQKENI. The CDR3 loop reads CASSPSEVTYNEQFF. DNA of the CDR3: TGTGCCAGCTCACCGTCGGAGGTCACCTACAATGAGCAGTTCTTC.

V and J are TRBV5-6 and TRBJ1-2; D is undetermined. The germline gives CDR1 SGHDT, CDR2 YYEEEE. This CDR3 has 17 amino acids. Trimming took off 3 bases at V and 3 bases at J, with 21 bases between the two ends. The CDR3 DNA reads as TGTGCCAGCAGCTCCTCCCCCGGTCACAGCCGGTACTATGGCTACACCTTC. Encoded protein: CASSSSPGHSRYYGYTF.

This chain uses TRBV4-1 with TRBJ1-2; possible D gene TRBD1, 6 bases. The CDR3 covers 15 residues. Germline assignment: CDR1 MGHRA and CDR2 YSYEKL. The V and J ends lost 3 bases and 7 bases respectively, with 18 bases between them. The chain's CDR3 is CASSQGGPWGPGYTF. The CDR3 nucleotides are TGCGCCAGCAGCCAGGGGGGGCCATGGGGCCCTGGCTACACCTTC.

CDR3 in amino acids: CASAPFPGTGDYEQYF. CDR3 DNA sequence: TGTGCTAGTGCCCCCTTCCCCGGGACAGGGGATTACGAGCAGTACTTC. The chain employs TRBV12-5 and TRBJ2-7; 10 bases line up with TRBD1. Germline V gene lookup returns CDR1 LGHNT and CDR2 FRNRAP. Germline trimming cut 7 bases from V and 4 bases from J; bases unmatched to any gene: 13. The CDR3 covers 16 residues.

The rearrangement joins TRBV30 to TRBJ1-4, with a weak D call TRBD1 (5 bases). The CDR3 has 14 amino acids. V shed 3 bases and J shed 6 bases, with 14 bases lying between them. Germline loops: CDR1 GTSNPN, CDR2 SVGIG (reference sequence). The CDR3 DNA reads as TGTGCCTGGAGCCCCTTCGGGGGGGATGAAAAACTGTTTTTT. Protein: CAWSPFGGDEKLFF.

The V call is TRBV5-1, the J call TRBJ1-3; 8 positions match TRBD1. The CDR3 loop spans 15 amino acids. V lost 0 bases to trimming and J lost 2 bases; unmatched junction nucleotides: 1. In germline, CDR1 is SGHRS, CDR2 YFSETQ. The CDR3 is CASSLDRGTGNTIYF. The CDR3, as DNA: TGCGCCAGCAGCTTGGACAGGGGGACTGGAAACACCATATATTTT.

This chain uses TRBV5-1 with TRBJ2-3; D may be TRBD1 (6 bases). Trimming left V 4 bases short and J 0 bases short, with 12 bases between. This CDR3 comprises 15 residues. In germline, CDR1 is SGHRS, CDR2 YFSETQ. The DNA for the CDR3 is TGCGCCAGCAGCGTGGACAGTTTTAGCACAGATACGCAGTATTTT. Its translation is CASSVDSFSTDTQYF.